The 19 T cell receptor beta chains listed next were all sequenced from one sample in a study of T cells expressing NK-cell markers. Following a re-call of the 5' RACE reads, TCRdb has one entry per CDR3 protein and lacks DNA. The listing contains under 500,000 distinct CDR3 sequences. The sequenced material came from blood T cells: a sorted CD56 or NKG2C T cell subset, CD4+ or CD8+ T cells, or bulk PBMC T cells (not recorded which). The receptors were sampled from a woman between 18 and 69 years old in good health.

V gene TRBV6-1 combines with J gene TRBJ1-5. Germline values: CDR1 MNHNS, CDR2 SASEGT. The CDR3 totals 13 residues. CDR3 loop: CASSREGHQPQHF.

The V gene is TRBV29-1, the J gene TRBJ2-7; the D call of TRBD1 rests on TCRdb alone, since no DNA is present to check it. Germline V lookup: CDR1 SQVTM, CDR2 ANQGSEA. The CDR3 consists of 12 residues. The CDR3 sequence is CSVGVGALEQYF.

This chain connects TRBV12-3 or TRBV12-4 to TRBJ2-3; TCRdb indicates TRBD2, and absent DNA this call remains unverified. This CDR3 comprises 15 residues. CDR3 in amino acids: CASSLGGAPTDTQYF.

The chain couples TRBV18 to TRBJ2-1; TCRdb's D gene call, TRBD1, goes unchecked for lack of DNA. Looked up from germline, CDR1 is KGHSH and CDR2 is LQKENI. CDR3 size: 17 residues. The CDR3: CASSPLQGGTYYNEQFF.

This rearrangement joins TRBV18 to TRBJ2-1; TCRdb selects TRBD1, and the lack of DNA leaves this call unchecked. The CDR3 is made up of 17 amino acids. Germline CDR1 and CDR2: KGHSH and LQKENI. Here the CDR3 reads CASSPGSGGASYNEQFF.

The J gene is TRBJ2-2, the V gene TRBV20-1. This CDR3 contains 15 residues. CDR1 and CDR2 from the germline V gene are DFQATT and SNEGSKA (reference sequence). The CDR3 sequence: CSASGGVALTGELFF.

This rearrangement joins TRBV27 to TRBJ1-5; TCRdb reports TRBD1, a call that lacks DNA to check it against. The germline V gene encodes CDR1 MNHEY and CDR2 SMNVEV (reference sequence). CDR3 length: 18 residues. This CDR3 is CASSRQYSPPDSNQPQHF.

The chain employs TRBV4-2 and TRBJ2-1; as DNA is missing, the TRBD2 call by TCRdb cannot be tested. CDR1 LGHNA and CDR2 YNFKEQ come from the germline V gene. The CDR3 loop spans 17 amino acids. The CDR3 here is CASSPNSGVSSYNEQFF.

The chain employs TRBV6-2 or TRBV6-3 and TRBJ2-5; TCRdb returns TRBD1, unconfirmable since there is no DNA. Germline V CDR1 and CDR2: MNHEY, SVGEGT. CDR3 length: 11 residues. This CDR3 reads CASVRGGTQYF.

This chain's CDR3 is CSAGVRDRANQPQHF. The V gene is TRBV20-1, the J gene TRBJ1-5; the TCRdb D gene call, TRBD1, has no DNA to confirm it. Germline V lookup: CDR1 DFQATT, CDR2 SNEGSKA (reference sequence). The CDR3 spans 15 residues.

The CDR3 sequence: CSAGTANSYNEQFF. The chain couples TRBV20-1 to TRBJ2-1; TCRdb's assignment of TRBD1 cannot be checked, as there is no DNA. Germline-derived CDR1 and CDR2 are DFQATT and SNEGSKA (reference sequence). There are 14 residues in the CDR3.

CDR3 amino acids: CASSAPGTSGMSSYNEQFF. The chain recombines TRBV4-2 with TRBJ2-1; the D gene TCRdb calls, TRBD2, cannot be checked with no DNA. CDR3 size: 19 residues. The germline V gene has CDR1 LGHNA and CDR2 YNFKEQ.

The chain has TRBV20-1 and TRBJ2-5; the D gene TCRdb calls, TRBD1, cannot be checked with no DNA. This CDR3 comprises 17 residues. Germline V lookup: CDR1 DFQATT, CDR2 SNEGSKA (reference sequence). CDR3 residues: CSARTPGTGGRRETQYF.

The rearrangement uses TRBV4-3 and TRBJ2-7; TCRdb outputs TRBD1, but without DNA this stays unchecked. CDR1 LGHNA and CDR2 YSLEER come from the germline V gene. The CDR3 covers 16 residues. The CDR3 sequence: CASSREWTGDLYEQYF.

The V and J genes are TRBV29-1 and TRBJ2-2. The CDR3 extends over 14 amino acids. The germline V gene encodes CDR1 SQVTM and CDR2 ANQGSEA. This CDR3 reads CSVEDRHQTGELFF.

J is TRBJ1-1 and V is TRBV5-1; without DNA, the TCRdb call of TRBD1 cannot be checked. Germline CDR1 SGHRS, CDR2 YFSETQ. The CDR3 totals 15 residues. The CDR3 spells CASSLQGHSNTEAFF.

The rearrangement uses TRBV4-2 and TRBJ2-1; TCRdb designates TRBD1, a call that cannot be tested without DNA. Per germline, CDR1 LGHNA and CDR2 YNFKEQ. The CDR3 has 17 amino acids. The CDR3 loop is CASSQETYRVHYNEQFF.

The chain links TRBV3-1 to TRBJ2-3; TCRdb's D gene call, TRBD1, goes unchecked for lack of DNA. The length of the CDR3 is 15 residues. In germline, CDR1 is LGHDT, CDR2 YNNKEL (reference sequence). The CDR3 loop reads CASSQEGQPTDTQYF.

The chain links TRBV5-6 to TRBJ2-3; TCRdb proposes TRBD1, but this gene call is untestable without DNA. This CDR3 is 13 amino acids long. Per germline, CDR1 SGHDT and CDR2 YYEEEE. Here the CDR3 reads CASNRGGRDTQYF. Together with reference TRBV5-6 and TRBJ2-3, the CDR3 gives the full variable domain: DAGVTQSPTHLIKTRGQQVTLRCSPKSGHDTVSWYQQALGQGPQFIFQYYEEEERQRGNFPDRFSGHQFPNYSSELNVNALLLGDSALYLCASNRGGRDTQYFGPGTRLTVL.